Shown below are 9 T cell receptor beta chains from a single sample sequenced in a study of metastatic and nonmetastatic thyroid tumors. MiXCR reprocessed the PCR reads for TCRdb. The sample includes about 93,000 clones, around 7.8% of them seen just once. Nobody among the patients had been given any treatment before thyroid surgery. Sample: blood. These receptors came from a female donor with papillary thyroid cancer or a benign thyroid nodule (not recorded which). Some clones in this sample may be carry-over from other donors' samples.

This clone was seen repeatedly, ten times or more. This chain connects TRBV29-1 to TRBJ2-1, with D perhaps matching TRBD2 (6 bases). From germline, CDR1 is SQVTM and CDR2 ANQGSEA. There are 15 residues in the CDR3. V shed 8 bases and J shed 4 bases, with 21 bases lying between them. CDR3 sequence (DNA): TGCAGCCACCTCCGAGCCGGGCGGGGTTACAATGAGCAGTTCTTC. Its protein is CSHLRAGRGYNEQFF.

This clone came up many times. This sequence joins TRBV7-9 and TRBJ2-2, with unresolved D. Germline V CDR1 and CDR2: SEHNR, FQNEAQ (reference sequence). The CDR3 contains 13 residues. Trimming shortened V by 5 bases and J by 6 bases, and 10 bases separated the two germline ends. The CDR3 bases are TGTGCCAGCAGCCCAGTTGTTGCCGGGGAGCTGTTTTTT. This sequence encodes CASSPVVAGELFF.

In this sample, this clone turned up many times. The rearrangement links TRBV27 to TRBJ2-5, with 9 bases lining up with TRBD2. V shed 5 bases, J shed 5 bases, and the junction held 18 bases outside the gene matches. The CDR3 runs 18 residues. Germline CDR1 MNHEY, CDR2 SMNVEV (reference sequence). The DNA for the CDR3 is TGTGCCAGCAGTCGAACGTCGCGGGGGGGCCGGTTTCGGGAGACCCAGTACTTC. Translation gives CASSRTSRGGRFRETQYF.

This clone was counted a few times. A much larger clonotype is one base distant, so this may be a read error. Other DNA sequences in this specimen translate into the identical CDR3. The CDR3 here is CASSPGQTGELFF. CDR3 sequence (DNA): TGCGCCAGCAGCCCTGGACAGACCGGGGAGCTGTTTTTT. The chain recombines TRBV5-1 with TRBJ2-2, with D possibly matching TRBD1 (6 bases). The ends were cut back, 4 bases at V and 5 bases at J, with 9 bases in the middle. The CDR3 totals 13 residues. Germline V gene data show CDR1 as SGHRS and CDR2 as YFSETQ. Full variable domain (rest looked up from reference TRBV5-1 and TRBJ2-2): KAGVTQTPRYLIKTRGQQVTLSCSPISGHRSVSWYQQTPGQGLQFLFEYFSETQRNKGNFPGRFSGRQFSNSRSEMNVSTLELGDSALYLCASSPGQTGELFFGEGSRLTVL.

This clone appeared many times. This chain links TRBV9 with TRBJ2-2; D is undetermined. V lost 0 bases and J 4 bases, leaving 10 bases between the germline ends. Per the germline V gene, CDR1 is SGDLS and CDR2 is YYNGEE. The CDR3 is 15 residues long. The CDR3 DNA follows: TGTGCCAGCAGCGTAGACTCCCTGGTCACCGGGGAGCTGTTTTTT. Protein: CASSVDSLVTGELFF.

This clone occurred many times. The chain is built from TRBV4-1 and TRBJ2-3, with 10 bases aligning to TRBD1. The germline CDR1 and CDR2 sequences are MGHRA and YSYEKL. There are 14 residues in the CDR3. The V and J ends lost 5 bases and 6 bases, in that order; junction bases with no gene match: 5. The CDR3 DNA reads TGCGCCAGCAGCAAGGGACAGGGGAAGGATACGCAGTATTTT. Translated, it gives CASSKGQGKDTQYF.

This clone was detected ten times or more. This sequence joins TRBV7-3 and TRBJ2-2; D remains unclear. This CDR3 region has 14 residues. Germline V gives CDR1 SGHTA, CDR2 FQGTGA. Trimming shortened V by 5 bases and J by 6 bases, and 13 bases separated the two germline ends. CDR3 in DNA: TGTGCCAGCAGCCAGATAAAGTCCCCCGGGGAGCTGTTTTTT. This gives the protein CASSQIKSPGELFF. The whole variable domain, remainder taken from reference TRBV7-3 and TRBJ2-2, is GAGVSQTPSNKVTEKGKYVELRCDPISGHTALYWYRQSLGQGPEFLIYFQGTGAADDSGLPNDRFFAVRPEGSVSTLKIQRTERGDSAVYLCASSQIKSPGELFFGEGSRLTVL.

This clone was seen at least ten times. The chain recombines TRBV11-3 with TRBJ2-5; the match to TRBD2 covers 7 bases. From germline, CDR1 is SGHNT and CDR2 YENEEA. After removal of 6 bases from V and 3 bases from J, the junction contained 19 bases not matched to a gene. This CDR3 is built from 18 residues. DNA of the CDR3: TGTGCCAGCAGGACGACTAAGCGGGGCATCTATATCAAAGAGACCCAGTACTTC. The encoded protein is CASRTTKRGIYIKETQYF.

A remark on this clone: A much larger clone lies a single base off, so this may be a read error. The gene calls are TRBV20-1 and TRBJ1-1; D is unresolved. There are 12 residues in the CDR3. V was trimmed by 5 bases and J by 1 base, leaving 8 bases between them. From germline, CDR1 is DFQATT and CDR2 SNEGSKA (reference sequence). The CDR3 coding sequence is TGCAGTGCTTCGAAAACGAACACTGAAGCTTTCTTT. Amino acids: CSASKTNTEAFF.